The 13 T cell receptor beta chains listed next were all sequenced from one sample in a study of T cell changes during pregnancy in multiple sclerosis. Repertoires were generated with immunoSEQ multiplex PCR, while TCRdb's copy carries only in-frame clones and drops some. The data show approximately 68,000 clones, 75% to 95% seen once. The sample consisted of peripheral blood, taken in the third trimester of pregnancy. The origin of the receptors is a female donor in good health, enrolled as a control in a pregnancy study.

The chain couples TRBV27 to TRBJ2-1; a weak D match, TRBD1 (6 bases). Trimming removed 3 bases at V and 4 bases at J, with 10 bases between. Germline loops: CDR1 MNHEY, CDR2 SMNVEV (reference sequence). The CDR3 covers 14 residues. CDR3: CASSFLGAYNEQFF. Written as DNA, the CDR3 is TGTGCCAGCAGTTTCTTGGGGGCATACAATGAGCAGTTCTTC.

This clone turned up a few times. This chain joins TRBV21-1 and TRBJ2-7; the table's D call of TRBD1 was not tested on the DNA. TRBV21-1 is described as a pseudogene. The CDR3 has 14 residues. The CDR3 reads CATCEVQGSREQYF. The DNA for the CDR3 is TGTGCCACCTGCGAGGTACAGGGGTCGCGCGAGCAGTACTTC.

In DNA form, the CDR3 reads TGTGCCAGCAGCCCGGGACAGGGAAGAGAAAAACTGTTTTTT. Translating gives CASSPGQGREKLFF. The chain has TRBV2 and TRBJ1-4, with 9 bases fitting TRBD1. The germline CDR1 and CDR2 sequences are SNHLY and FYNNEI. This CDR3 is built from 14 residues. Trimming removed 6 bases from V and 8 bases from J; junction bases left unmatched: 7.

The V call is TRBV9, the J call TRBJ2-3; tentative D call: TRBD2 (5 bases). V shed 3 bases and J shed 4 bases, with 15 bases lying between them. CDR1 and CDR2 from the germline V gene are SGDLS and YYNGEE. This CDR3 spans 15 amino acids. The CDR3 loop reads CASSGVGVAADTQYF. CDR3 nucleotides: TGTGCCAGCAGCGGCGTCGGGGTGGCCGCAGATACGCAGTATTTT. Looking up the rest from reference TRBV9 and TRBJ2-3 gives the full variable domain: DSGVTQTPKHLITATGQRVTLRCSPRSGDLSVYWYQQSLDQGLQFLIQYYNGEERAKGNILERFSAQQFPDLHSELNLSSLELGDSALYFCASSGVGVAADTQYFGPGTRLTVL.

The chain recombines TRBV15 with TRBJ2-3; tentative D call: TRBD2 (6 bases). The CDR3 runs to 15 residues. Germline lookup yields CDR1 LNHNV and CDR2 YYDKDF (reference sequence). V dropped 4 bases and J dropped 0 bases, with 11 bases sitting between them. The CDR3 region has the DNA TGTGCCACCAGCACGAGAGGGACTAGCACAGATACGCAGTATTTT. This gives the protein CATSTRGTSTDTQYF.

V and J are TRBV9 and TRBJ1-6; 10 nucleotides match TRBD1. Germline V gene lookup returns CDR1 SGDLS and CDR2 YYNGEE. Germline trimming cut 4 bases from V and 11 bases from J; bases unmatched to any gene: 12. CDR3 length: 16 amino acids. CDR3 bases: TGTGCCAGCAGCACCGGACAGGGGGTGAGTTTGCCACCCCTCCACTTT. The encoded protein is CASSTGQGVSLPPLHF.

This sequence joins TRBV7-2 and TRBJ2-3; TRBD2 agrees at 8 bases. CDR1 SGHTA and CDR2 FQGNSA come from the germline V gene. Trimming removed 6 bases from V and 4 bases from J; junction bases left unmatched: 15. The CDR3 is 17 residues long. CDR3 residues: CASRLSVSGSISDTQYF. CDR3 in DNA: TGTGCCAGCAGACTTTCGGTCAGCGGGAGTATCTCAGATACGCAGTATTTT.

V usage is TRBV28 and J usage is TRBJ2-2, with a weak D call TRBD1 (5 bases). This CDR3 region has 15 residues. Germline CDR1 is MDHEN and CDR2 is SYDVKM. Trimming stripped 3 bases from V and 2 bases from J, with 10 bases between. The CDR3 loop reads CASSFSRVNTGELFF. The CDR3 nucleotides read TGTGCCAGCAGTTTTTCCAGGGTCAACACCGGGGAGCTGTTTTTT.

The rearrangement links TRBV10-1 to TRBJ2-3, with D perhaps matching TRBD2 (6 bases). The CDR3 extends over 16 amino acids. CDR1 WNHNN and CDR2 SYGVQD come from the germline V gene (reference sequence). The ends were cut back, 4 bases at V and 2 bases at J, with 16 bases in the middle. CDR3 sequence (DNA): TGCGCCAGCAGTGGACGTAGCGGCGAATACACAGATACGCAGTATTTT. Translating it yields CASSGRSGEYTDTQYF.

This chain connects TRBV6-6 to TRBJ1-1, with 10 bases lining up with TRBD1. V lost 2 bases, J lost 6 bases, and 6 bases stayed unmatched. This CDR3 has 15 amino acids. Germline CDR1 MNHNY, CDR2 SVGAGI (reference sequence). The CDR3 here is CASSYPGQGFAEAFF. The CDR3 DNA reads TGTGCCAGCAGTTACCCGGGACAGGGGTTCGCTGAAGCTTTCTTT.

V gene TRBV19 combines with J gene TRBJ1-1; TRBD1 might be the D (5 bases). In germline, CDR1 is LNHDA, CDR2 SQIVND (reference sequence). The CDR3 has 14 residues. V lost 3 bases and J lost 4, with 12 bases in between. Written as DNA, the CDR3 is TGTGCCAGTAGTATGGACACAACCCCCACTGAAGCTTTCTTT. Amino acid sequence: CASSMDTTPTEAFF.

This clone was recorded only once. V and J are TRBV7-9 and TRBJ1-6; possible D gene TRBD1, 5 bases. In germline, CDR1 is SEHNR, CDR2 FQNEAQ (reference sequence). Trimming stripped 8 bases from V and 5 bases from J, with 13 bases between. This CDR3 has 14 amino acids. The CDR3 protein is CASDERGHNSPLHF. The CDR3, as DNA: TGTGCCAGCGATGAAAGGGGCCATAATTCACCCCTCCACTTT.

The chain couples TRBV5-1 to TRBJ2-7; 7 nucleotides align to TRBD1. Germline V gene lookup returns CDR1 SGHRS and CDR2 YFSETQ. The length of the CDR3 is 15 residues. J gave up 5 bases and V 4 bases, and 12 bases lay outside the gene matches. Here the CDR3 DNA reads TGCGCCAGCAGCCCCGACGGACAGGTTACAAACGAGCAGTACTTC. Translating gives CASSPDGQVTNEQYF.